This T cell receptor (beta chain) derives from a study of OX40 agonist ivuxolimab in advanced cancers. Study background: Subjects had a mean age of 60 years, with a range of about 23 to 90; about 83% were male.

Note on this clone: One end of the junction varies from germline; a read error may be responsible.

CDR3 length: 15 amino acids. Germline CDR1 and CDR2: MNHEY and SVGAGI. TCRdb keeps only in-frame clones here, not all; method: immunoSEQ multiplex PCR. The table has about 60,000 clones, 83% seen once; the top ten hold 3.1%. The genes are TRBV6-5 and TRBJ2-5; 8 positions match TRBD2. The sequencing used CD4+ or CD8+ T cells sorted from blood, collected in a trial of the OX40 agonist ivuxolimab. This sequence originates from an adult with an advanced solid tumor such as melanoma, head and neck, liver or kidney cancer. This chain's CDR3 is CASSDSGTRQETQYF. The DNA of the CDR3 is TGTGCCAGCAGTGACTCCGGGACTAGGCAAGAGACCCAGTACTTC.